The rows below give T cell receptor beta chains drawn from one sample of a study of T cells in Graves' hyperthyroidism and ophthalmopathy. TCRdb processed the multiplex PCR reads anew with MiXCR; each CDR3 protein has one entry. The profile shows about 540,000 distinct CDR3 sequences, about 45% of them singletons. The source material was peripheral blood or thyroid tissue (not recorded which). Receptors originate from a woman aged 18-35 years with Graves' hyperthyroidism. Both conserved end residues are part of each CDR3. Each record gives: J gene, V gene, D gene, clone size, CDR3 length, CDR3 DNA, CDR3 protein. D genes are given only for firm matches. Some rows have no size entry. The others give once, few or many, or a class for an expanded clone.

>TRBJ2-7|TRBV6-6|TRBD2|few|16
TGTGCCAGCTCACCATTCGATAGCGGGAAACCCTACGAGCAGTACTTC
CASSPFDSGKPYEQYF
>TRBJ1-5|TRBV7-2|.|many|16
TGTGCCAGCAGCTTAAGGGCCAGAACAAGCAATCAGCCCCAGCATTTT
CASSLRARTSNQPQHF
>TRBJ2-3|TRBV7-8|TRBD1|.|16
TGTGCCAGCAGCTACCTCCCGACAGGGGGTGAAGATACGCAGTATTTT
CASSYLPTGGEDTQYF
>TRBJ1-5|TRBV18|.|.|15
TGTGCCAGCTCACCACGACAACAGCGAAATCAGCCCCAGCATTTT
CASSPRQQRNQPQHF
>TRBJ2-5|TRBV25-1|.|many|14
TGTGCCAGCAGTGAGACCGGGGGAGGGGGGACCCAGTACTTC
CASSETGGGGTQYF
>TRBJ1-2|TRBV2|.|.|12
TGTGCCGTAGTTGGGGCAGGGGATGGCTACACCTTC
CAVVGAGDGYTF
>TRBJ2-7|TRBV29-1|.|.|20
TGCAGCGTTGAAGATCCCGCCAGCTCACCATCGAGGTTAGGGGCTTACGAGCAGTACTTC
CSVEDPASSPSRLGAYEQYF
>TRBJ1-1|TRBV29-1|.|many|12
TGCAGCGGTGGGACAATCGGCACTGAAGCTTTCTTT
CSGGTIGTEAFF
>TRBJ2-5|TRBV29-1|TRBD1|.|15
TGCAGCGTCTCCCGGGACAGGGCCTCTCCAGAGACCCAGTACTTC
CSVSRDRASPETQYF
>TRBJ2-2|TRBV14|TRBD1|many|18
TGTGCCAGCAGCCAGGGCAGGGGGCATTCGTTGAACACCGGGGAGCTGTTTTTT
CASSQGRGHSLNTGELFF
>TRBJ2-2|TRBV29-1|.|once|15
TGCAGCGTTGAAAGGGTTGGGGGAGGGGGCGGGGAGCTGTTTTTT
CSVERVGGGGGELFF
>TRBJ1-2|TRBV29-1|.|.|13
TGCAGCGTTAACTGGGGGCTTAACTATGGCTACACCTTC
CSVNWGLNYGYTF
>TRBJ2-7|TRBV20-1|TRBD2|.|15
TGCAGTGCCTCGGGACTAGCGGGAGGTACCGGGGAGCAGTACTTC
CSASGLAGGTGEQYF
>TRBJ1-2|TRBV5-4|TRBD1|.|15
TGTGCCAGCAGCCACGGGACAGGGGCTAGGTATGGCTACACCTTC
CASSHGTGARYGYTF
>TRBJ2-7|TRBV7-9|.|.|13
TGTGCCAGCAGCCCCCGGGACCTGTACGAGCAGTACTTC
CASSPRDLYEQYF
>TRBJ1-1|TRBV20-1|.|.|13
TGCAGTGCTAGAGTGGCGGACACTACTGAAGCTTTCTTT
CSARVADTTEAFF
>TRBJ1-1|TRBV30|.|few|12
TGTGCCTGGAGTGGAGGGTTTACTGAAGCTTTCTTT
CAWSGGFTEAFF
>TRBJ2-1|TRBV24-1|.|.|16
TGTGCCACCAGTGATTTGGAAGGGGGTTCCTACAATGAGCAGTTCTTC
CATSDLEGGSYNEQFF
>TRBJ2-7|TRBV20-1|TRBD2|many|11
TGCAGTGTCTCTAGCGGGGACGAGCAGTACTTC
CSVSSGDEQYF
>TRBJ2-2|TRBV6-5|.|many|15
TGTGCCAGCAGCCCCGGGGTAGAAAGCCCCGGGGAGCTGTTTTTT
CASSPGVESPGELFF